This T cell receptor (beta chain) was identified during a study of T cell clonality in common variable immunodeficiency. Assay: immunoSEQ multiplex PCR; the TCRdb copy retains only in-frame clones and omits some. The sample was found to contain almost 20,000 clones, and every one recurs. V lost 4 bases and J lost 0, with 13 bases in between. This CDR3 spans 16 amino acids. The germline gives CDR1 LNHDA, CDR2 SQIVND (reference sequence). General study points: CVID patient heterogeneity limited repertoire-clinical complication correlations. In common variable immunodeficiency, TCR beta chains reportedly carried fewer deletions and N-nucleotide insertions.

A note on this clone: The antigen remains undetermined. The DNA ends 3 residues before the CDR3 does, and the rest of the CDR3 is filled in from the germline J gene.

The J gene is TRBJ1-3, the V gene TRBV19; D is unclear. Sequencing was done on a sample of peripheral blood mononuclear cells. The receptor comes from a human donor with common variable immunodeficiency. The part of the CDR3 DNA that was read is TGTGCCAGTAGTACCGAACATCTTAACTCTGGAAACACC. Its translation: CASSTEHLNSGNT. The CDR3 as a whole reads CASSTEHLNSGNTIYF. The full variable domain, in which reference TRBV19 and TRBJ1-3 provide the parts outside the CDR3, is DGGITQSPKYLFRKEGQNVTLSCEQNLNHDAMYWYRQDPGQGLRLIYYSQIVNDFQKGDIAEGYSVSREKKESFPLTVTSAQKNPTAFYLCASSTEHLNSGNTIYFGEGSWLTVV.